Below are 15 T cell receptor beta chains sequenced from a single sample in a study of blood T cell repertoires in COVID-19. The table came from immunoSEQ multiplex PCR; TCRdb's copy has only in-frame clones and leaves some out. The profile covers over 150,000 clones, with roughly nine tenths appearing a single time and more than 6.5% taken by the ten largest. The specimen was PBMCs or T cells enriched from blood (not recorded which). The receptors were gathered from a woman aged 45-60 years who had recovered from COVID-19.

The chain links TRBV15 to TRBJ2-1; 8 positions agree with TRBD2. The length of the CDR3 is 15 residues. After removal of 5 bases from V and 0 bases from J, the junction contained 3 bases not matched to a gene. The V gene's germline CDR1 is LNHNV and CDR2 YYDKDF (reference sequence). The CDR3 loop reads CATSREGRSYNEQFF. The CDR3, as DNA: TGTGCCACCAGCCGGGAGGGGCGCTCCTACAATGAGCAGTTCTTC. Based on the CDR3 plus reference TRBV15 and TRBJ2-1, the full variable domain is DAMVIQNPRYQVTQFGKPVTLSCSQTLNHNVMYWYQQKSSQAPKLLFHYYDKDFNNEADTPDNFQSRRPNTSFCFLDIRSPGLGDTAMYLCATSREGRSYNEQFFGPGTRLTVL.

This sequence joins TRBV2 and TRBJ2-2; TRBD2 matches at 8 bases. J was trimmed by 4 bases and V by 9 bases; bases with no gene match: 7. This CDR3 contains 14 residues. The germline V gene has CDR1 SNHLY and CDR2 FYNNEI. The CDR3 is CASGSGKGTGELFF. In nucleotides, the CDR3 is TGTGCCAGTGGTAGCGGGAAAGGCACCGGGGAGCTGTTTTTT. The entire variable domain, with the rest obtained from reference TRBV2 and TRBJ2-2, is as follows: EPEVTQTPSHQVTQMGQEVILRCVPISNHLYFYWYRQILGQKVEFLVSFYNNEISEKSEIFDDQFSVERPDGSNFTLKIRSTKLEDSAMYFCASGSGKGTGELFFGEGSRLTVL.

The rearrangement joins TRBV5-6 to TRBJ2-4; possible D gene TRBD2, 6 bases. Germline assignment: CDR1 SGHDT and CDR2 YYEEEE. This CDR3 has 15 amino acids. Trimming took off 4 bases at V and 0 bases at J, with 11 bases between the two ends. The CDR3 reads CASSPEGLAKNIQYF. CDR3 nucleotide sequence: TGTGCCAGCAGCCCCGAGGGACTAGCCAAAAACATTCAGTACTTC.

The CDR3 protein is CASSPGTGGGEQYF. The CDR3 region has the DNA TGTGCCAGCTCACCGGGGACAGGGGGGGGCGAGCAGTACTTC. The chain links TRBV18 to TRBJ2-7, with TRBD1 matching over 11 bases. Germline CDR1 is KGHSH and CDR2 is LQKENI. The ends lost 3 bases at V and 6 bases at J; junction bases unmatched: 4. This CDR3 has 14 amino acids. Filled out from reference TRBV18 and TRBJ2-7, the complete variable domain reads NAGVMQNPRHLVRRRGQEARLRCSPMKGHSHVYWYRQLPEEGLKFMVYLQKENIIDESGMPKERFSAEFPKEGPSILRIQQVVRGDSAAYFCASSPGTGGGEQYFGPGTRLTVT.

The chain recombines TRBV29-1 with TRBJ2-5; 8 bases map to TRBD1. V lost 4 bases, J lost 5 bases, and 6 bases stayed unmatched. The CDR3 has 13 amino acids. Germline lookup yields CDR1 SQVTM and CDR2 ANQGSEA. CDR3 in amino acids: CSVGPNRGETQYF. The DNA of the CDR3 is TGCAGCGTTGGCCCTAACAGGGGGGAGACCCAGTACTTC.

This clone showed up just once. J is TRBJ1-1 and V is TRBV2, with 7 bases lining up with TRBD1. This CDR3 has 17 residues. From germline, CDR1 is SNHLY and CDR2 FYNNEI. With 6 bases clipped from V and 4 bases from J, the junction kept 17 bases outside the gene matches. CDR3 nucleotide sequence: TGTGCCAGCAGGCATTCAGGGGGGCCCCTCGGGAGCACTGAAGCTTTCTTT. This encodes CASRHSGGPLGSTEAFF.

The CDR3 nucleotides read TGTGCCAGCAGAACCGGAGGCCAGGTTCTTGGACGCTACACCTTC. It specifies CASRTGGQVLGRYTF. The chain combines TRBV28 with TRBJ1-2, with unresolved D. Germline V gives CDR1 MDHEN, CDR2 SYDVKM. The CDR3 contains 15 residues. Trimming removed 6 bases from V and 9 bases from J, with 23 bases in between.

The genes are TRBV18 and TRBJ1-2, with D uncertain. Germline V gives CDR1 KGHSH, CDR2 LQKENI. Trimming took off 2 bases at V and 0 bases at J, with 16 bases between the two ends. The CDR3 runs 17 residues. The CDR3 sequence: CASSPVLSRTANYGYTF. CDR3 sequence (DNA): TGTGCCAGCTCACCAGTACTTTCTCGCACAGCTAACTATGGCTACACCTTC. Supplemented by reference TRBV18 and TRBJ1-2, the full variable domain reads NAGVMQNPRHLVRRRGQEARLRCSPMKGHSHVYWYRQLPEEGLKFMVYLQKENIIDESGMPKERFSAEFPKEGPSILRIQQVVRGDSAAYFCASSPVLSRTANYGYTFGSGTRLTVV.

This clone was observed a single time. The genes are TRBV2 and TRBJ2-3; D is unclear. Germline assignment: CDR1 SNHLY and CDR2 FYNNEI. This CDR3 has 14 amino acids. V was shortened by 8 bases and J by 4 bases, with 16 bases between the two germline ends. The DNA for the CDR3 is TGTGCCAGCGGAGACCCCCTCCCGGCAGATACGCAGTATTTT. Its translation: CASGDPLPADTQYF.

CDR3 DNA sequence: TGTGCCAGTAGTATTGATGGCCCCGGGAGGCGGGGAGACAATGAGCAGTTCTTC. This gives the protein CASSIDGPGRRGDNEQFF. This chain uses TRBV19 with TRBJ2-1; 7 positions match TRBD2. V trimming: 3 bases; J trimming: 5 bases; junction bases outside the gene matches: 16. Germline V gene data show CDR1 as LNHDA and CDR2 as SQIVND (reference sequence). This CDR3 has 18 residues.

The chain employs TRBV6-5 and TRBJ2-3; possibly TRBD2 for D (6 bases). V was cut by 10 bases and J by 2 bases, with 16 bases left in between. Per germline, CDR1 MNHEY and CDR2 SVGAGI. The CDR3 is made up of 14 amino acids. The CDR3 bases are TGTGCCACCGAACGGGACTCCTCCACAGATACGCAGTATTTT. It is translated as CATERDSSTDTQYF.

This clone was picked up one time. The V gene is TRBV5-4, the J gene TRBJ2-7; 7 bases agree with TRBD2. The CDR3 totals 13 residues. The V and J ends lost 0 bases and 5 bases, in that order; junction bases with no gene match: 2. From germline, CDR1 is SGHNT and CDR2 YYREEE (reference sequence). The CDR3 reads CASSLDRGDEQYF. The CDR3 DNA reads TGTGCCAGCAGCTTGGATCGGGGGGACGAGCAGTACTTC. Full variable domain (rest looked up from reference TRBV5-4 and TRBJ2-7): ETGVTQSPTHLIKTRGQQVTLRCSSQSGHNTVSWYQQALGQGPQFIFQYYREEENGRGNFPPRFSGLQFPNYSSELNVNALELDDSALYLCASSLDRGDEQYFGPGTRLTVT.

This clone came up once. The rearrangement uses TRBV4-2 and TRBJ1-1; 7 bases are a match to TRBD1. Trimming cost V 1 base and J 1 base; bases outside gene matches: 3. The CDR3 runs 15 residues. Germline-derived CDR1 and CDR2 are LGHNA and YNFKEQ. CDR3 in amino acids: CASSQGTGPNTEAFF. The CDR3 DNA reads as TGTGCCAGCAGCCAAGGGACAGGACCGAACACTGAAGCTTTCTTT.

This sequence joins TRBV7-2 and TRBJ2-7; D unclear. Germline CDR1 and CDR2: SGHTA and FQGNSA. This CDR3 is built from 15 residues. Trimming stripped 5 bases from V and 2 bases from J, with 16 bases between. The CDR3 nucleotides are TGTGCCAGCAGCCCAACCTCGGAGCCTCCCTACGAGCAGTACTTC. It specifies CASSPTSEPPYEQYF.

This chain links TRBV18 with TRBJ2-2, with TRBD2 identical over 10 bases. CDR1 KGHSH and CDR2 LQKENI come from the germline V gene. With V trimmed by 2 bases and J by 4 bases, 7 bases remained unmatched. This CDR3 is built from 17 residues. CDR3 region: CASSPILAGAGTGELFF. The CDR3 DNA is TGTGCCAGCTCACCAATCCTAGCGGGAGCGGGCACCGGGGAGCTGTTTTTT.